The 7 T cell receptor beta chains below were found in one sample sequenced in a study of T cells after yellow fever vaccination. Via MiXCR, TCRdb re-called the 5' RACE reads, giving one row per CDR3 protein. The data contain about 26,000 distinct CDR3 sequences, roughly 4.5% of them singletons. Sequenced material: PBMCs, either bulk or a sorted T-cell subset (CD4+, CD8+, memory, or dextramer-sorted; not recorded which), taken on the day of the yellow fever booster vaccination. The receptors were sampled from a man in his late teens or twenties who received the YFV17D yellow fever vaccine.

This clonotype has more than one count but fewer than ten. This chain links TRBV5-4 with TRBJ2-1; D might be TRBD2 (7 bases). V was clipped by 4 bases and J by 2 bases, with 16 bases between them. The CDR3 contains 16 residues. Germline assignment: CDR1 SGHNT and CDR2 YYREEE (reference sequence). The CDR3 here is CASSQSQGTTYNEQFF. The DNA of the CDR3 is TGTGCCAGCAGCCAGTCCCAGGGGACTACCTACAATGAGCAGTTCTTC.

This clonotype was counted at least ten times. This chain connects TRBV6-1 to TRBJ2-1; 11 nucleotides agree with TRBD1. Germline V gene data show CDR1 as MNHNS and CDR2 as SASEGT. The CDR3 runs to 14 residues. The V and J ends lost 4 bases and 9 bases, in that order; junction bases with no gene match: 5. CDR3 sequence reads: CASSARTGGGEQFF. CDR3 nucleotides: TGTGCCAGCAGTGCCAGGACAGGGGGCGGTGAGCAGTTCTTC.

Note on this clonotype: This may come from a read error, since a much larger clone is one base off. The chain couples TRBV28 to TRBJ2-6, with TRBD1 identical over 9 bases. CDR1 MDHEN and CDR2 SYDVKM come from the germline V gene. With 2 bases clipped from V and 12 bases from J, the junction kept 8 bases outside the gene matches. The CDR3 runs to 15 residues. This CDR3 reads CASSLGDRETSVLTF. CDR3 nucleotide sequence: TGTGCCAGCAGTTTAGGGGACAGGGAGACCAGCGTCCTGACTTTC.

In its sample, this clonotype was seen many times. The chain joins TRBV7-2 to TRBJ2-3, with TRBD2 matching over 14 bases. J lost 0 bases, V lost 5 bases, and 7 bases had no gene match. Germline-derived CDR1 and CDR2 are SGHTA and FQGNSA. This CDR3 comprises 18 residues. The CDR3 protein is CASSRRTSGGTSTDTQYF. The CDR3 region has the DNA TGTGCCAGCAGCCGCCGGACTAGCGGGGGGACTAGCACAGATACGCAGTATTTT.

This clonotype was seen repeatedly, ten times or more. V and J are TRBV30 and TRBJ2-4; D is unclear. V was pared by 0 bases and J by 9 bases, with 6 bases between. Germline V gene sequence: CDR1 GTSNPN, CDR2 SVGIG (reference sequence). This CDR3 is built from 11 residues. This CDR3 reads CAWSVNRIQYF. For the CDR3, the DNA is TGTGCCTGGAGTGTAAATCGCATTCAGTACTTC.

Ten or more counts support this clonotype. The chain is built from TRBV7-2 and TRBJ2-7; no reliable D call. The CDR3 is 14 residues long. Germline CDR1 SGHTA, CDR2 FQGNSA. Trimming stripped 0 bases from V and 2 bases from J, with 8 bases between. CDR3 coding DNA: TGTGCCAGCAGCTTAGCGCCCTATCCCTACGAGCAGTACTTC. As protein: CASSLAPYPYEQYF.

This clonotype was seen at least ten times. The chain uses TRBV4-1 and TRBJ2-5, with 9 bases fitting TRBD2. The CDR3 extends over 17 amino acids. CDR1 and CDR2 from the germline V gene are MGHRA and YSYEKL. With V trimmed by 1 base and J by 5 bases, 11 bases remained unmatched. CDR3 protein: CASSQVSASGAPETQYF. CDR3 sequence (DNA): TGCGCCAGCAGCCAAGTTTCGGCTAGCGGGGCCCCGGAGACCCAGTACTTC.